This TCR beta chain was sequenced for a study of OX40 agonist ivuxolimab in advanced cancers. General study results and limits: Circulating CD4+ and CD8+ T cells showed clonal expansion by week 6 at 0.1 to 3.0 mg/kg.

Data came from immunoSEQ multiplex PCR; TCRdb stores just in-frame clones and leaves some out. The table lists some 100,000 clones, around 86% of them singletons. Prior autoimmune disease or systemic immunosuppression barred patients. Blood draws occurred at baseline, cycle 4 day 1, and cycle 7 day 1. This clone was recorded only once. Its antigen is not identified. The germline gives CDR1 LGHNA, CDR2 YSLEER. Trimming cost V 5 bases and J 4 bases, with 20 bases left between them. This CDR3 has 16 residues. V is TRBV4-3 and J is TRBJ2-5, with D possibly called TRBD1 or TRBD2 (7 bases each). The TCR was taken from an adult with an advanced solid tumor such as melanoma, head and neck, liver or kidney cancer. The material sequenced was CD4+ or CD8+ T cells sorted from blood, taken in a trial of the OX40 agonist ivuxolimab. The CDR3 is CASSIRGREWGETQYF. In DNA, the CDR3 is TGCGCCAGCAGCATAAGGGGGCGGGAGTGGGGAGAGACCCAGTACTTC.